This TCR beta chain was observed in a study of OX40 agonist ivuxolimab in advanced cancers. Regarding this clone: Its specificity is not known.

Clones were sequenced by immunoSEQ multiplex PCR, and TCRdb holds only the in-frame ones, with some missing. The table records 40,000 to 55,000 clones, around four fifths of them present only once. Regarding the study as a whole: A proportion of nonresponders additionally exhibited low normalized T-cell clonal expansion. The mean number of expanded clones was higher in CD8+ T cells than in CD4+.

Trimming took 6 bases from V and 6 from J; bases not matched to a gene: 9. CDR3 length: 15 amino acids. Germline V lookup: CDR1 LGHNT, CDR2 FRNRAP. Specimen: CD4+ or CD8+ T cells sorted from blood, collected in a trial of the OX40 agonist ivuxolimab. This chain links TRBV12-5 with TRBJ2-2; 8 bases agree with TRBD1. This sequence originates from an adult with an advanced solid tumor such as melanoma, head and neck, liver or kidney cancer. Here the CDR3 reads CASGPGQGGPGELFF. For the CDR3, the DNA is TGTGCTAGTGGGCCCGGACAGGGTGGCCCCGGGGAGCTGTTTTTT.